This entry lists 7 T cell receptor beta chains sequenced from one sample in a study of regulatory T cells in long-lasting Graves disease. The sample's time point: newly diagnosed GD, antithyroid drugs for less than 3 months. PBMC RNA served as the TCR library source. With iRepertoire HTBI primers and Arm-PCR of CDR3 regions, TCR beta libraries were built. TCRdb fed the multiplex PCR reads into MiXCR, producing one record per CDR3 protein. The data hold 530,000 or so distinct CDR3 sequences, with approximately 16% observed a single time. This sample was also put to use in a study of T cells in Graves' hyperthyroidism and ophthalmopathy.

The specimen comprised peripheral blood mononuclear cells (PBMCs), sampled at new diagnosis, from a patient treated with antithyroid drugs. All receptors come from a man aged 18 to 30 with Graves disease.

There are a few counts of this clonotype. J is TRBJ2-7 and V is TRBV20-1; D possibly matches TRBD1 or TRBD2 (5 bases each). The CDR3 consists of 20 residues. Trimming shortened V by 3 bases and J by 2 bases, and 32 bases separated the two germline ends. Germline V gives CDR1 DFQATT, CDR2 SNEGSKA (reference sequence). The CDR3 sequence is CSASPGRQSGWGSYTYEQYF. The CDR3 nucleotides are TGCAGTGCTAGTCCTGGACGCCAATCCGGATGGGGGAGTTACACCTACGAGCAGTACTTC.

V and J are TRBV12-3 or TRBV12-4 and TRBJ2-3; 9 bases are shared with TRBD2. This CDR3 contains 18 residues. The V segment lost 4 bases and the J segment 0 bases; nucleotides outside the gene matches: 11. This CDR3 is CASSSPLAGYSSTDTQYF. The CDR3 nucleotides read TGTGCCAGCAGTTCCCCCCTAGCGGGGTACTCTAGCACAGATACGCAGTATTTT.

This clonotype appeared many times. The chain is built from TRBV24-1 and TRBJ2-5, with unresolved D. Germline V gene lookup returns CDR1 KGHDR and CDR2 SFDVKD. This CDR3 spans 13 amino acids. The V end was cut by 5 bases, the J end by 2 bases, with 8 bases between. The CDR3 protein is CATSGAAQETQYF. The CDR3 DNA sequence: TGTGCCACCAGTGGGGCAGCACAAGAGACCCAGTACTTC.

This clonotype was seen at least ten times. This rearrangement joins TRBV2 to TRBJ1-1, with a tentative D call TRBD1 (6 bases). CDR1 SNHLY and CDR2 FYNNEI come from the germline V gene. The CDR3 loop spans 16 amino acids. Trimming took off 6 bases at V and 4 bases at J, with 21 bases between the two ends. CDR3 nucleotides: TGTGCCAGCAGCTCCCTTAGAGGGAGGGGGAGCACTGAAGCTTTCTTT. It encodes CASSSLRGRGSTEAFF. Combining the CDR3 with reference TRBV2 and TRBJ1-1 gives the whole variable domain EPEVTQTPSHQVTQMGQEVILRCVPISNHLYFYWYRQILGQKVEFLVSFYNNEISEKSEIFDDQFSVERPDGSNFTLKIRSTKLEDSAMYFCASSSLRGRGSTEAFFGQGTRLTVV.

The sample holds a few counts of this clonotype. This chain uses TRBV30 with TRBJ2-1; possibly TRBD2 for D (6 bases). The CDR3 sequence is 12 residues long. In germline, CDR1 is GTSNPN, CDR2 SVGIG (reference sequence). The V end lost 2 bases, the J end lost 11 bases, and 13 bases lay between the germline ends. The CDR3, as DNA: TGTGCCTGGAGTTGGGGGACTTCCAAGCAGTTCTTC. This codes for CAWSWGTSKQFF.

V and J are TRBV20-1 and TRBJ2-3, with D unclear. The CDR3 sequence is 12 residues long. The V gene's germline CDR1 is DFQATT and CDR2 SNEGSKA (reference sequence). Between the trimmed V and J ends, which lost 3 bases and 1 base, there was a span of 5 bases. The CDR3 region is CSASLGTDTQYF. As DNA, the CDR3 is TGCAGTGCTAGTCTTGGCACAGATACGCAGTATTTT.

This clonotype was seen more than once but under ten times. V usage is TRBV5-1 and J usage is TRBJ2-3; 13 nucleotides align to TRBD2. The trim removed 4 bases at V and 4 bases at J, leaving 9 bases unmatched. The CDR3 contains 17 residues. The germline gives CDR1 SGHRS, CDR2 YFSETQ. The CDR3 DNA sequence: TGCGCCAGCAGCAGGGGGACTAGCGGGAAAGGGTCAGATACGCAGTATTTT. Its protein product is CASSRGTSGKGSDTQYF.